The rows below give T cell receptor beta chains drawn from one sample of a study of T cell changes during pregnancy in multiple sclerosis. Repertoires were generated with immunoSEQ multiplex PCR, while TCRdb's copy carries only in-frame clones and drops some. The sample holds roughly 100,000 clones, roughly 92% seen once. This specimen consisted of peripheral blood, obtained after pregnancy. The receptors were gathered from a female donor with multiple sclerosis, enrolled in a pregnancy study. Each CDR3 is given with its conserved first and last residue. The D gene is left open where the match is weak. Part of the rows lack a size; the others show once, few, many or a class for expanded clones.

V gene: TRBV29-1
clone size: .
J gene: TRBJ1-1
D gene: TRBD1
CDR3 DNA: TGCAGCGCCCTTCAGGGGGCTGAAGCTTTCTTT
CDR3 protein: CSALQGAEAFF

V gene: TRBV2
clone size: .
J gene: TRBJ1-1
D gene: TRBD1
CDR3 DNA: TGTGCCAGCAGTGCACAGGGGGCCACTGAAGCTTTCTTT
CDR3 protein: CASSAQGATEAFF

V gene: TRBV6-5
clone size: .
J gene: TRBJ1-4
D gene: .
CDR3 DNA: TGTGCCAGCAGAGCAGGGTCCTTTGATGAAAAACTGTTTTTT
CDR3 protein: CASRAGSFDEKLFF

V gene: TRBV27
clone size: .
J gene: TRBJ1-4
D gene: .
CDR3 DNA: TGTGCCAGCAGTTTAGGAGGGTTGGGTGAAAAACTGTTTTTT
CDR3 protein: CASSLGGLGEKLFF

V gene: TRBV5-1
clone size: .
J gene: TRBJ1-1
D gene: .
CDR3 DNA: TGCGCCAGCAGCTTGGGCGGCAGTAACACTGAAGCTTTCTTT
CDR3 protein: CASSLGGSNTEAFF

V gene: TRBV9
clone size: .
J gene: TRBJ1-1
D gene: .
CDR3 DNA: TGTGCCAGCAGCGTCGGAGGGAGGAACACTGAAGCTTTCTTT
CDR3 protein: CASSVGGRNTEAFF

V gene: TRBV7-7
clone size: few
J gene: TRBJ2-2
D gene: .
CDR3 DNA: TGTGCCAGCAGCGCCACTTCGAACACCGGGGAGCTGTTTTTT
CDR3 protein: CASSATSNTGELFF

V gene: TRBV5-6
clone size: .
J gene: TRBJ2-1
D gene: TRBD1
CDR3 DNA: TGTGCCAGCAACCCAGGACAGGGAGTCTTACATGAGCAGTTCTTC
CDR3 protein: CASNPGQGVLHEQFF

V gene: TRBV5-1
clone size: .
J gene: TRBJ2-1
D gene: TRBD1
CDR3 DNA: TGCGCCAGCAGCTTGGTGACAGGGGGCGTCTATGAGCAGTTCTTC
CDR3 protein: CASSLVTGGVYEQFF

V gene: TRBV5-1
clone size: .
J gene: TRBJ1-2
D gene: .
CDR3 DNA: TGCGCCAGCAGCTTGGATGGAGGCCTGGGAGGCTACACCTTC
CDR3 protein: CASSLDGGLGGYTF

V gene: TRBV7-6
clone size: few
J gene: TRBJ1-1
D gene: TRBD1
CDR3 DNA: TGTGCCAGCAGCCCGAACAGGGGCCAGGGTGAAGCTTTCTTT
CDR3 protein: CASSPNRGQGEAFF

V gene: TRBV6-1
clone size: .
J gene: TRBJ2-5
D gene: TRBD1
CDR3 DNA: TGTGCCAGCAGTGTACAGGGGCAAGAGACCCAGTACTTC
CDR3 protein: CASSVQGQETQYF

V gene: TRBV18
clone size: .
J gene: TRBJ1-1
D gene: TRBD1
CDR3 DNA: TGTGCCAGCTCCCAATCCTTTACAGGGGGCTTTGCGCCAAACACTGAAGCTTTCTTT
CDR3 protein: CASSQSFTGGFAPNTEAFF

V gene: TRBV6-6
clone size: .
J gene: TRBJ2-7
D gene: .
CDR3 DNA: TGTGCCAGCAGCAAAGGGGCTGCAAGCTCCTACGAGCAGTACTTC
CDR3 protein: CASSKGAASSYEQYF

V gene: TRBV28
clone size: few
J gene: TRBJ2-1
D gene: TRBD2
CDR3 DNA: TGTGCCAGCAGTTTAGAGACTAGCGGGAACAATGAGCAGTTCTTC
CDR3 protein: CASSLETSGNNEQFF

V gene: TRBV28
clone size: .
J gene: TRBJ2-7
D gene: TRBD1
CDR3 DNA: TGTGCCAGCAGGGGCCCGGGACAGGGCTCCTACGAGCAGTACTTC
CDR3 protein: CASRGPGQGSYEQYF

V gene: TRBV7-8
clone size: .
J gene: TRBJ1-4
D gene: .
CDR3 DNA: TGTGCCAGCAGCTTAGCTGCAGGGAAGGGTGAAAAACTGTTTTTT
CDR3 protein: CASSLAAGKGEKLFF

V gene: TRBV7-8
clone size: once
J gene: TRBJ2-1
D gene: TRBD1
CDR3 DNA: TGTGCCAGCAGCTTATTATACAGGGGGATTGGATACAATGAGCAGTTCTTC
CDR3 protein: CASSLLYRGIGYNEQFF

V gene: TRBV29-1
clone size: .
J gene: TRBJ1-4
D gene: .
CDR3 DNA: TGCAGCGTAAGCCGGGACATAAGTGAAAAACTGTTTTTT
CDR3 protein: CSVSRDISEKLFF

V gene: TRBV29-1
clone size: .
J gene: TRBJ2-7
D gene: TRBD1
CDR3 DNA: TGCAGCGTTGAAGGGGGGACAGGGGGATCCTACGAGCAGTACTTC
CDR3 protein: CSVEGGTGGSYEQYF

V gene: TRBV5-1
clone size: .
J gene: TRBJ2-7
D gene: .
CDR3 DNA: TGCGCCAGCAGCTTGGACTTCGACTACGAGCAGTACTTC
CDR3 protein: CASSLDFDYEQYF

V gene: TRBV5-4
clone size: .
J gene: TRBJ1-2
D gene: TRBD1
CDR3 DNA: TGTGCCAGCAGCTCCTTCGGGACAGGGGTTTATGGCTACACCTTC
CDR3 protein: CASSSFGTGVYGYTF

V gene: TRBV29-1
clone size: .
J gene: TRBJ2-3
D gene: .
CDR3 DNA: TGCAGCGTGAAAGGGGATCGCACAGATACGCAGTATTTT
CDR3 protein: CSVKGDRTDTQYF

V gene: TRBV18
clone size: .
J gene: TRBJ2-3
D gene: .
CDR3 DNA: TGTGCCAGCTCACCACCGAATCACCTCCTAAGCACAGATACGCAGTATTTT
CDR3 protein: CASSPPNHLLSTDTQYF

V gene: TRBV7-2
clone size: .
J gene: TRBJ2-1
D gene: TRBD1
CDR3 DNA: TGTGCCAGCAGCTCCGGGACAGGGTTCGGCAATGAGCAGTTCTTC
CDR3 protein: CASSSGTGFGNEQFF

V gene: TRBV6-5
clone size: .
J gene: TRBJ1-1
D gene: .
CDR3 DNA: TGTGCCAGCAGTTACCGACACGGGGGCACTGAAGCTTTCTTT
CDR3 protein: CASSYRHGGTEAFF

V gene: TRBV28
clone size: .
J gene: TRBJ1-5
D gene: TRBD1
CDR3 DNA: TGTGCCAGCACCCTTGTGGGACAGAAGTATAGCAATCAGCCCCAGCATTTT
CDR3 protein: CASTLVGQKYSNQPQHF

V gene: TRBV7-6
clone size: .
J gene: TRBJ2-5
D gene: TRBD1
CDR3 DNA: TGTGCCAGCAGTCTCAGGGGGCAGGTAGAGACCCAGTACTTC
CDR3 protein: CASSLRGQVETQYF

V gene: TRBV6-6
clone size: .
J gene: TRBJ1-1
D gene: TRBD1
CDR3 DNA: TGTGCCAGCAGTGGAATTACAGGGGCGGACACTGAAGCTTTCTTT
CDR3 protein: CASSGITGADTEAFF

V gene: TRBV29-1
clone size: .
J gene: TRBJ1-2
D gene: .
CDR3 DNA: TGCAGCGTTGATGGGCAGAACTATGGCTACACCTTC
CDR3 protein: CSVDGQNYGYTF

V gene: TRBV21-1
clone size: .
J gene: TRBJ1-2
D gene: .
CDR3 DNA: TGTGCCAGCAGCAAAGTTCCAGGCTACACCTTC
CDR3 protein: CASSKVPGYTF

V gene: TRBV20-1
clone size: .
J gene: TRBJ2-7
D gene: .
CDR3 DNA: TGCAGTGCTTGGGACTTGGGGGAGCAGTACTTC
CDR3 protein: CSAWDLGEQYF

V gene: TRBV4-2
clone size: .
J gene: TRBJ1-4
D gene: TRBD1
CDR3 DNA: TGTGCCAGCAGCCAATCGAGAGGACAGGGTGGTGAAAAACTGTTTTTT
CDR3 protein: CASSQSRGQGGEKLFF

V gene: TRBV9
clone size: once
J gene: TRBJ2-1
D gene: TRBD2
CDR3 DNA: TGTGCCAGCAGCGTAGGCGTTAGCGGGAGAGAGCAGTTCTTC
CDR3 protein: CASSVGVSGREQFF

V gene: TRBV5-1
clone size: .
J gene: TRBJ2-4
D gene: TRBD2
CDR3 DNA: TGCGCCAGCAGCTCAGGGACTAGCGGGAGGGTGGACATTCAGTACTTC
CDR3 protein: CASSSGTSGRVDIQYF

V gene: TRBV5-3
clone size: .
J gene: TRBJ2-7
D gene: TRBD1
CDR3 DNA: TGTGCCAGAAGCGGTTGGGACAGGGGGCAGTGCGACTACGAGCAGTACTTC
CDR3 protein: CARSGWDRGQCDYEQYF

V gene: TRBV27
clone size: .
J gene: TRBJ2-7
D gene: TRBD1
CDR3 DNA: TGTGCCAGCAGTTTAGGGTGGGGACAGGGTGTCTACGAGCAGTACTTC
CDR3 protein: CASSLGWGQGVYEQYF

V gene: TRBV6-1
clone size: few
J gene: TRBJ2-2
D gene: TRBD2
CDR3 DNA: TGTGCCAGCCCGGGGAGCGGGAAAAGCGCCGGGGAGCTGTTTTTT
CDR3 protein: CASPGSGKSAGELFF

V gene: TRBV2
clone size: .
J gene: TRBJ1-2
D gene: .
CDR3 DNA: TGTGCCAGCAGTGTCGGCGGAGACTATGGCTACACCTTC
CDR3 protein: CASSVGGDYGYTF

V gene: TRBV10-3
clone size: .
J gene: TRBJ2-3
D gene: TRBD1
CDR3 DNA: TGTGCCATCAGTGCGGACAGGAAAGATACGCAGTATTTT
CDR3 protein: CAISADRKDTQYF

V gene: TRBV5-1
clone size: .
J gene: TRBJ2-2
D gene: TRBD2
CDR3 DNA: TGCGCCAGCACACCGACTAGCGGGATGACTAGCGGGGAGCTGTTTTTT
CDR3 protein: CASTPTSGMTSGELFF

V gene: TRBV18
clone size: once
J gene: TRBJ1-3
D gene: .
CDR3 DNA: TGTGCCAGCTCACCACTTGGACAGCTAGGCTCTGGAAACACCATATATTTT
CDR3 protein: CASSPLGQLGSGNTIYF

V gene: TRBV10-3
clone size: .
J gene: TRBJ2-7
D gene: TRBD1
CDR3 DNA: TGTGCCATCAGTGCGGGACAGGGGTACGAGCAGTACTTC
CDR3 protein: CAISAGQGYEQYF

V gene: TRBV2
clone size: .
J gene: TRBJ2-7
D gene: .
CDR3 DNA: TGTGCCAGCAGCGGCTGGGCAGATGGCGAGCAGTACTTC
CDR3 protein: CASSGWADGEQYF

V gene: TRBV5-4
clone size: .
J gene: TRBJ2-7
D gene: TRBD2
CDR3 DNA: TGTGCCAGCAGCTTCGGACTAGCCTACGAGCAGTACTTC
CDR3 protein: CASSFGLAYEQYF

V gene: TRBV27
clone size: .
J gene: TRBJ1-3
D gene: TRBD1
CDR3 DNA: TGTGCCAGCAGTCGAATCACCCCCCGGACAGGGAGCGTCACCATATATTTT
CDR3 protein: CASSRITPRTGSVTIYF

V gene: TRBV7-2
clone size: .
J gene: TRBJ1-5
D gene: .
CDR3 DNA: TGTGCCAGCAGCTTAACTCCCCTTCAGCCCCAGCATTTT
CDR3 protein: CASSLTPLQPQHF

V gene: TRBV4-1
clone size: .
J gene: TRBJ2-1
D gene: TRBD1
CDR3 DNA: TGCGCCAGCAGCCAACTACCGACAGGGAATTCCTACAATGAGCAGTTCTTC
CDR3 protein: CASSQLPTGNSYNEQFF

V gene: TRBV11-2
clone size: once
J gene: TRBJ2-5
D gene: .
CDR3 DNA: TGTGCCAGCAGCTTATCCGAGCTAGGGACCCAGTACTTC
CDR3 protein: CASSLSELGTQYF

V gene: TRBV5-8
clone size: once
J gene: TRBJ2-7
D gene: TRBD2
CDR3 DNA: TGTGCCAGCAGCCAGAAGACTAGCGGGAGCCACGAGCAGTACTTC
CDR3 protein: CASSQKTSGSHEQYF

V gene: TRBV7-9
clone size: .
J gene: TRBJ1-1
D gene: .
CDR3 DNA: TGTGCCAGCAGCAGGGACATTTTTAACACTGAAGCTTTCTTT
CDR3 protein: CASSRDIFNTEAFF

V gene: TRBV7-6
clone size: .
J gene: TRBJ2-2
D gene: .
CDR3 DNA: TGTGCCAGCAGCAAAGGATTGGGGACATTTAACACCGGGGAGCTGTTTTTT
CDR3 protein: CASSKGLGTFNTGELFF

V gene: TRBV7-3
clone size: .
J gene: TRBJ1-1
D gene: TRBD1
CDR3 DNA: TGTGCCAGCAGCCCAGGGACAGTGAACACTGAAGCTTTCTTT
CDR3 protein: CASSPGTVNTEAFF

V gene: TRBV5-1
clone size: .
J gene: TRBJ2-2
D gene: .
CDR3 DNA: TGCGCCAGCAGCTTGTGGGTTGGGACAAGCCCCCAGTCCGGGGAGCTGTTTTTT
CDR3 protein: CASSLWVGTSPQSGELFF

V gene: TRBV7-2
clone size: once
J gene: TRBJ2-7
D gene: TRBD1
CDR3 DNA: TGTGCCAGCAGCTTTAGACAGGGCTACGAGCAGTACTTC
CDR3 protein: CASSFRQGYEQYF

V gene: TRBV5-1
clone size: .
J gene: TRBJ2-3
D gene: .
CDR3 DNA: TGCGCCAGCAGCCCGGAGGGTTCCACTAGCACAGATACGCAGTATTTT
CDR3 protein: CASSPEGSTSTDTQYF

V gene: TRBV5-1
clone size: .
J gene: TRBJ1-1
D gene: TRBD1
CDR3 DNA: TGCGCCAGCAGCTATGGACAGGGTTCGTCTGAAGCTTTCTTT
CDR3 protein: CASSYGQGSSEAFF

V gene: TRBV7-9
clone size: once
J gene: TRBJ1-1
D gene: TRBD1
CDR3 DNA: TGTGCCAGCAGCTTAGGGGACAGGGGGCCCTCGGGGTCTAACACTGAAGCTTTCTTT
CDR3 protein: CASSLGDRGPSGSNTEAFF

V gene: TRBV4-1
clone size: .
J gene: TRBJ2-7
D gene: .
CDR3 DNA: TGCGCCAGCAGCCAAGAAAAGCGGAACGGGACTTACGAGCAGTACTTC
CDR3 protein: CASSQEKRNGTYEQYF